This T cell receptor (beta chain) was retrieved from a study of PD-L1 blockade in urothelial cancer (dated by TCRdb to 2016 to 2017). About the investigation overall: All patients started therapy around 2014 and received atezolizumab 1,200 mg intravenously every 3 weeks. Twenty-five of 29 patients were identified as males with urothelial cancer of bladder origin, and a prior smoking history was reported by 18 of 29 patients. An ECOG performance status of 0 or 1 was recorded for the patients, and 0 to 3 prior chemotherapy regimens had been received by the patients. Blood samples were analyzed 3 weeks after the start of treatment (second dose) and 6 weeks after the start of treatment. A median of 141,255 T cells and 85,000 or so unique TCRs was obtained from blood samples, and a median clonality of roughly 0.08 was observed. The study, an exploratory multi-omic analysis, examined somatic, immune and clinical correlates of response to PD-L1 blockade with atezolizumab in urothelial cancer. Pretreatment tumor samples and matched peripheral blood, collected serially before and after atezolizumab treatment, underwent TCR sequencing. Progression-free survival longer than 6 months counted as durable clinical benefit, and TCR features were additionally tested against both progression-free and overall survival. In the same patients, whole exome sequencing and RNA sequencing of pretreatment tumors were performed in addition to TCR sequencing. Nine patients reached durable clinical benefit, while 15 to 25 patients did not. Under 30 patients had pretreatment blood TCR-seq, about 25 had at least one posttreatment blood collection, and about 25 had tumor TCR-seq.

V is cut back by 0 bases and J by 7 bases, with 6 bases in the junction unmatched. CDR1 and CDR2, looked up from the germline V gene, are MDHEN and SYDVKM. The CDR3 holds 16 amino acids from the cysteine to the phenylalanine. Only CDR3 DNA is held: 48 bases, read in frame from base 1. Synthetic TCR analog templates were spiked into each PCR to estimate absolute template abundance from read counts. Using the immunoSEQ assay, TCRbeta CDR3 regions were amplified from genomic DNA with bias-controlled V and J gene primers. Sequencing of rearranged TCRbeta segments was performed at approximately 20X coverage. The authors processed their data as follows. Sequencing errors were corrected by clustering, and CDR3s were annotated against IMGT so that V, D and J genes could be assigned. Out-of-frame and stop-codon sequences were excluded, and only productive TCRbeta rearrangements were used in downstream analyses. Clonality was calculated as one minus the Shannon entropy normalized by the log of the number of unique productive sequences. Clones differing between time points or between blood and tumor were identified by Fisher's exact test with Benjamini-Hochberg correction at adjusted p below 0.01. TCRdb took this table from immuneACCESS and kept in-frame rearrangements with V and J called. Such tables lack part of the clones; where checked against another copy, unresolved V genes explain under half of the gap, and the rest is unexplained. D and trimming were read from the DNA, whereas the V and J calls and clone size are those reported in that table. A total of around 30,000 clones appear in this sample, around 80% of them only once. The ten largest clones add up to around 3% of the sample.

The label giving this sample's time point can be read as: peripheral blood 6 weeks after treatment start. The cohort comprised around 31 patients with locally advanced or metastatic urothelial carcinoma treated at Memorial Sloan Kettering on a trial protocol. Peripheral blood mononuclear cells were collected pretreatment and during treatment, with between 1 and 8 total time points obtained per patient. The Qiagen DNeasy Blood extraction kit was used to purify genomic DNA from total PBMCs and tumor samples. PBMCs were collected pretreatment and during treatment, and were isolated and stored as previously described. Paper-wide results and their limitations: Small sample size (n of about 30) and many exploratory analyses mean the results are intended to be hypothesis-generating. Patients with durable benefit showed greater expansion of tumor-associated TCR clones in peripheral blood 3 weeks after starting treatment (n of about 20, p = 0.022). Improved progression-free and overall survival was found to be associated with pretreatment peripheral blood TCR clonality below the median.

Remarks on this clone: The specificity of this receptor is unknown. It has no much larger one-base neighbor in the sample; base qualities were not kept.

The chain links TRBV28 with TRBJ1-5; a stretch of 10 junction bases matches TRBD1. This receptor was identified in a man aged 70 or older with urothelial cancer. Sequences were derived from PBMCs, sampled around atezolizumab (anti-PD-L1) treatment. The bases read TGTGCCAGCAGTTTATGGGGGACAGGGGAACACCAGCCCCAGCATTTT. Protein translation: CASSLWGTGEHQPQHF.